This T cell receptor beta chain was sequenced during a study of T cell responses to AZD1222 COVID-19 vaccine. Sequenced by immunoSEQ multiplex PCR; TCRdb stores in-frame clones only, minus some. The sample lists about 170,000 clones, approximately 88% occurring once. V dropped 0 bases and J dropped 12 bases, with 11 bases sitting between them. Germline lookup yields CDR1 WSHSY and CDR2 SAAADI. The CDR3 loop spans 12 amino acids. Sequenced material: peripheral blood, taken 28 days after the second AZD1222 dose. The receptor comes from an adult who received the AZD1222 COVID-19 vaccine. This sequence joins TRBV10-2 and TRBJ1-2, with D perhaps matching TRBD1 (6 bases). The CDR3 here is CASSESWGPDTF. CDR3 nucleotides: TGCGCCAGCAGTGAGTCGTGGGGGCCCGACACCTTC.